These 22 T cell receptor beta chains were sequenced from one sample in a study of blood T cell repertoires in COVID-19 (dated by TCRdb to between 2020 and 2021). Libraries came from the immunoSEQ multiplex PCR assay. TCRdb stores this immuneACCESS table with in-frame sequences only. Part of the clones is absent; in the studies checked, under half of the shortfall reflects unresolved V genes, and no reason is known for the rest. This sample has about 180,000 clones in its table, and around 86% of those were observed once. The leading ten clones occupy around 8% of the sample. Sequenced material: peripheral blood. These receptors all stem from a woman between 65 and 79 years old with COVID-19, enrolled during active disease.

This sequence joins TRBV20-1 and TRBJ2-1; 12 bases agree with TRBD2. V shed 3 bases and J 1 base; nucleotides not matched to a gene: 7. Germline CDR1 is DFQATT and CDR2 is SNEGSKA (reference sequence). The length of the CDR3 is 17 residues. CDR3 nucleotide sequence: TGCAGTGCTAGTCGAGTAGGACTAGCGGGGTCCTACAATGAGCAGTTCTTC. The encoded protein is CSASRVGLAGSYNEQFF.

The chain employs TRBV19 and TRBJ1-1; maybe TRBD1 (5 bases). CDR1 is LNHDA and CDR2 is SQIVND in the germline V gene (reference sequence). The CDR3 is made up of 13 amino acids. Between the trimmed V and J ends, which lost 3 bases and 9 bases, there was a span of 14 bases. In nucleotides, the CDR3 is TGTGCCAGTAGTATTCTACAGGTTGGGCAAGCTTTCTTT. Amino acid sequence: CASSILQVGQAFF.

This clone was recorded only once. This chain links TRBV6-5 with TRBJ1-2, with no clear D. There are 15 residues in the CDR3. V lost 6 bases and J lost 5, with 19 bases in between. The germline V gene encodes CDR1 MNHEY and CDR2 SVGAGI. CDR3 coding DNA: TGTGCCAGCAGGCGCCCGGGAGTAGACTTTTATGGCTACACCTTC. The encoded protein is CASRRPGVDFYGYTF.

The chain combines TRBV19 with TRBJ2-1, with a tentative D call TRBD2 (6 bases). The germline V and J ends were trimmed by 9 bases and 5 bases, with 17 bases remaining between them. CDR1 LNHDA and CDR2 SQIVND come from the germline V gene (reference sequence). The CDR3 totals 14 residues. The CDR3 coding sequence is TGTGCCAGCCTCTTAAGGGCGGGAAACAATGAGCAGTTCTTC. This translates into CASLLRAGNNEQFF.

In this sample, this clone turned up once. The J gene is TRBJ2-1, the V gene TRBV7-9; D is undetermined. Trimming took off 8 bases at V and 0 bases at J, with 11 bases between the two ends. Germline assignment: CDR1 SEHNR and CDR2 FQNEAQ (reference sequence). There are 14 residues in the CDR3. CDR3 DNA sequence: TGTGCCAGCCCCGACACCAACTCCTACAATGAGCAGTTCTTC. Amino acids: CASPDTNSYNEQFF.

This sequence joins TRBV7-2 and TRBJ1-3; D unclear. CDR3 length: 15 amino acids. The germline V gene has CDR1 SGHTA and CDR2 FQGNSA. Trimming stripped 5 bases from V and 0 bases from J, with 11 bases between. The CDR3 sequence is CASSPGSRSGNTIYF. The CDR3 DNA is TGTGCCAGCAGCCCCGGGAGTCGCTCTGGAAACACCATATATTTT.

The CDR3 region is CASSESGSGANVLTF. The CDR3, as DNA: TGTGCCAGCAGTGAGTCAGGGTCTGGGGCCAACGTCCTGACTTTC. The rearrangement joins TRBV25-1 to TRBJ2-6, with D possibly matching TRBD1 (5 bases). Trimming removed 3 bases at V and 1 base at J, with 7 bases between. CDR1 MGHDK and CDR2 SYGVNS come from the germline V gene. The CDR3 extends over 15 amino acids.

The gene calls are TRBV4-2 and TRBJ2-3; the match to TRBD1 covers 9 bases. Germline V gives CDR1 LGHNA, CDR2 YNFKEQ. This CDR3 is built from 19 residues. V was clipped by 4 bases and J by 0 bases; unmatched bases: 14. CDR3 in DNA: TGTGCCAGCAGCCGAACACAGGGGGCGACGCTTTTTAGCACAGATACGCAGTATTTT. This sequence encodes CASSRTQGATLFSTDTQYF.

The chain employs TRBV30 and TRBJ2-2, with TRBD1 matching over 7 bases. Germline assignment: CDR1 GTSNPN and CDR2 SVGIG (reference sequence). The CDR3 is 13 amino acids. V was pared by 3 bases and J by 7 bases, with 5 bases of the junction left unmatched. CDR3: CAWRTGKYGELFF. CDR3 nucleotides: TGTGCCTGGAGGACAGGGAAGTACGGGGAGCTGTTTTTT.

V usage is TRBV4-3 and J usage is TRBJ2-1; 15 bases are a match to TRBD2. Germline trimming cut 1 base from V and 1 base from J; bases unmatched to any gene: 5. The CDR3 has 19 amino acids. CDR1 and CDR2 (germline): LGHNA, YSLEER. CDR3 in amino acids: CASSQARGLAGGSYNEQFF. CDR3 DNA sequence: TGCGCCAGCAGCCAAGCGCGAGGACTAGCGGGAGGGTCCTACAATGAGCAGTTCTTC.

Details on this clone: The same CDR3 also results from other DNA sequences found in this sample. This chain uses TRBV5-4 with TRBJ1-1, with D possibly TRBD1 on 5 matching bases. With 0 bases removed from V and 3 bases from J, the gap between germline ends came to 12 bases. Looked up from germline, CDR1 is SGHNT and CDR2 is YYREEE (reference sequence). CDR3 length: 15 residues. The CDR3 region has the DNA TGTGCCAGCAGCTTGGTGGCAGGGAGGTACACTGAAGCTTTCTTT. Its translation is CASSLVAGRYTEAFF.

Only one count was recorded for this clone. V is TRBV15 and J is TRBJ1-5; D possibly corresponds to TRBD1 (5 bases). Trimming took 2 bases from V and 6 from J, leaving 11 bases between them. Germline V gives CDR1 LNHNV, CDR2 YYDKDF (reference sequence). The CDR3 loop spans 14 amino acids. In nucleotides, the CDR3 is TGTGCCACCAGCAGACCTCAGGGTTTTCAGCCCCAGCATTTT. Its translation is CATSRPQGFQPQHF.

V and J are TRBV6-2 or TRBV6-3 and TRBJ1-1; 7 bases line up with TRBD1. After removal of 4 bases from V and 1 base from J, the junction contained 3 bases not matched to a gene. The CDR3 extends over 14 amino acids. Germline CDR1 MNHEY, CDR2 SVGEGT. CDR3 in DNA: TGTGCCAGCAGTTCACAGGGGTGGAACACTGAAGCTTTCTTT. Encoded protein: CASSSQGWNTEAFF.

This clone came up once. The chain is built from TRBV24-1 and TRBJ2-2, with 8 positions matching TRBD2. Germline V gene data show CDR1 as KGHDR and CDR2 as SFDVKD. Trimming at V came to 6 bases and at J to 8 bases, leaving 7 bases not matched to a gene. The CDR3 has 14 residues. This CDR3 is CATSNSGTKGELFF. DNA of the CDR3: TGTGCCACCAGTAATAGCGGGACCAAGGGGGAGCTGTTTTTT.

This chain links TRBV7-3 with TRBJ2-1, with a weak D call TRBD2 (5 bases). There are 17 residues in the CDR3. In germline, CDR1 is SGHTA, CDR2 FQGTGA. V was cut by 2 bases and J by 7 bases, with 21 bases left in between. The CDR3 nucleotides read TGTGCCAGCAGCTTAGGATTCAGCGGTTCCTCCGGGAATGAGCAGTTCTTC. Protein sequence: CASSLGFSGSSGNEQFF.

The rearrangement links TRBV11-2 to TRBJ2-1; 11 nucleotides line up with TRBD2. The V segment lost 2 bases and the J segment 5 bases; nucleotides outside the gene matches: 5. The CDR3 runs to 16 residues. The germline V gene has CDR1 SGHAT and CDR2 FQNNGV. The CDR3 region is CASSLSGTSGDNEQFF. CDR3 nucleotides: TGTGCCAGCAGCTTAAGCGGGACTAGCGGCGACAATGAGCAGTTCTTC.

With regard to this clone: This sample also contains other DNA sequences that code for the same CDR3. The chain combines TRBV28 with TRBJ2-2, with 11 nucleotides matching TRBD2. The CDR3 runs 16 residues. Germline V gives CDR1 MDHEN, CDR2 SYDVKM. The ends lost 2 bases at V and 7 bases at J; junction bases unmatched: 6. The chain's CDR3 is CASSLGLAGGIGELFF. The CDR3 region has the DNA TGTGCCAGCAGTTTAGGTCTAGCGGGAGGAATCGGGGAGCTGTTTTTT.

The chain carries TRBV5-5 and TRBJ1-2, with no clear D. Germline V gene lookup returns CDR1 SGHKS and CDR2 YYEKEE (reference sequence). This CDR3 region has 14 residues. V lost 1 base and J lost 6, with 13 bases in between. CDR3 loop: CASSLIPTDNGYTF. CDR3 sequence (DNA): TGTGCCAGCAGCTTGATTCCCACAGATAATGGCTACACCTTC. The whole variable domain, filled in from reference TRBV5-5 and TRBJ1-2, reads DAGVTQSPTHLIKTRGQQVTLRCSPISGHKSVSWYQQVLGQGPQFIFQYYEKEERGRGNFPDRFSARQFPNYSSELNVNALLLGDSALYLCASSLIPTDNGYTFGSGTRLTVV.

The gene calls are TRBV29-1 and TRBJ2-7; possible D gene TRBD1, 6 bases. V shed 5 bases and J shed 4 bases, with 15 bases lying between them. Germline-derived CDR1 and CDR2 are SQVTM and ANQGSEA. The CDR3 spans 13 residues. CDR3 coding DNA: TGCAGCGTTTGTCAGGGGTATTCTTACGAGCAGTACTTC. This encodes CSVCQGYSYEQYF.

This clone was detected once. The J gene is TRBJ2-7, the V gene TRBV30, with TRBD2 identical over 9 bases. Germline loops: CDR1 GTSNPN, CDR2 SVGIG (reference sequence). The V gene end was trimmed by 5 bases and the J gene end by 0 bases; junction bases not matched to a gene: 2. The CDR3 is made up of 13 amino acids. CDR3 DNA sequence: TGTGCCTGGGATAGCGGGAGCTCCTACGAGCAGTACTTC. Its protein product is CAWDSGSSYEQYF.

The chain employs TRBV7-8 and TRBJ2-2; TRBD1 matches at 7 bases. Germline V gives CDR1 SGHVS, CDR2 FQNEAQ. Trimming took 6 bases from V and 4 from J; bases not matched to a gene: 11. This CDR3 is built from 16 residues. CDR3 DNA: TGTGCCAGCAGACTTCAGGGGGAGTATATCACCGGGGAGCTGTTTTTT. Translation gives CASRLQGEYITGELFF.

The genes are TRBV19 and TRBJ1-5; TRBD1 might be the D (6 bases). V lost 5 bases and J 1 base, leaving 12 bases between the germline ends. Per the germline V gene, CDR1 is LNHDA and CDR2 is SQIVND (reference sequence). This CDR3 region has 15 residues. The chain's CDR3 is CASSPGDVSNQPQHF. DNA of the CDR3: TGTGCCAGTAGTCCAGGGGATGTCAGCAATCAGCCCCAGCATTTT.